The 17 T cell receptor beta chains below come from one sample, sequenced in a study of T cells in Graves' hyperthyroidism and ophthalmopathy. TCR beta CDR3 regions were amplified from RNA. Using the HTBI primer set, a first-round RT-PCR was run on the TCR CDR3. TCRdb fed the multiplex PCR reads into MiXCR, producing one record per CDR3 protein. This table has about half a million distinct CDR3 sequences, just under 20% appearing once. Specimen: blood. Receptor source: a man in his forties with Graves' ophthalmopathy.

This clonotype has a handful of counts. The CDR3 DNA is TGTGCCACCAGCAGAATCGAGGAGGACGCAGATACGCAGTATTTT. This translates into CATSRIEEDADTQYF. The chain has TRBV15 and TRBJ2-3; D might be TRBD2 (5 bases). V dropped 2 bases and J dropped 4 bases, with 13 bases sitting between them. Germline assignment: CDR1 LNHNV and CDR2 YYDKDF (reference sequence). CDR3 length: 15 residues.

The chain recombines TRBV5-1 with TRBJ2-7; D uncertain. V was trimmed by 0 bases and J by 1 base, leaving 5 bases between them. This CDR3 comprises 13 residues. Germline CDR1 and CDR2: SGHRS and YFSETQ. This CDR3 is CASSLVTSYEQYF. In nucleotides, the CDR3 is TGCGCCAGCAGCTTGGTCACTTCCTACGAGCAGTACTTC.

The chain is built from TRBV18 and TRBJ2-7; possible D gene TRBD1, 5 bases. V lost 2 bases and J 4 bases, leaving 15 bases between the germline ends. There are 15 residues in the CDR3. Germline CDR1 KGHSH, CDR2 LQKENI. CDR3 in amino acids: CASSPRAQGRYEQYF. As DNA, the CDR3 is TGTGCCAGCTCACCAAGGGCCCAGGGCCGGTACGAGCAGTACTTC.

The CDR3 sequence is CASSRWTNSWGYTF. In nucleotides, the CDR3 is TGTGCCAGCAGCCGCTGGACGAATTCGTGGGGCTACACCTTC. The chain is built from TRBV6-2 or TRBV6-3 and TRBJ1-2; D gene uncertain. CDR3 length equals 14 residues. V was cut by 6 bases and J by 8 bases, with 19 bases left in between. Germline CDR1 MNHEY, CDR2 SVGEGT.

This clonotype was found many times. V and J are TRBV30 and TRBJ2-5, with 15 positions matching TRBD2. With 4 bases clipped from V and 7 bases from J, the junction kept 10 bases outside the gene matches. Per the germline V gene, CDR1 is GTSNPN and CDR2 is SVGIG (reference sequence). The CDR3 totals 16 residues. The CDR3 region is CAWTDGTSGRRGTQYF. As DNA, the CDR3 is TGTGCCTGGACTGACGGGACTAGCGGGAGGAGGGGGACCCAGTACTTC.

The CDR3 DNA reads as TGCGCCAGCAGCCCTGGGCACAGGGTTGATGAGCAGTTCTTC. Translated, it gives CASSPGHRVDEQFF. This chain links TRBV5-1 with TRBJ2-1; tentative D call: TRBD1 (6 bases). Trimming took off 4 bases at V and 8 bases at J, with 16 bases between the two ends. The V gene's germline CDR1 is SGHRS and CDR2 YFSETQ. CDR3 size: 14 residues.

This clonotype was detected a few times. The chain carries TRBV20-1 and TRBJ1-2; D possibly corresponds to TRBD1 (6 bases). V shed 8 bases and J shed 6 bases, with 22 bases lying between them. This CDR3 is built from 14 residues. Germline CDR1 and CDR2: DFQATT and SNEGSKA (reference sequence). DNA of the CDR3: TGCAGTACTCAACAACCCGGGACACCGGATGGCTACACCTTC. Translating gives CSTQQPGTPDGYTF.

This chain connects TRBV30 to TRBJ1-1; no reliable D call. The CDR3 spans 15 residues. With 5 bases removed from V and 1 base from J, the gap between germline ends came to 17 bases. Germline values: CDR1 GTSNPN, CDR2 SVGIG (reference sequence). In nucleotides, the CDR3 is TGTGCCTGGGAGGTAGGCGACGGGCGGAACACTGAAGCTTTCTTT. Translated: CAWEVGDGRNTEAFF. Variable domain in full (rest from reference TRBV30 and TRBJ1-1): SQTIHQWPATLVQPVGSPLSLECTVEGTSNPNLYWYRQAAGRGLQLLFYSVGIGQISSEVPQNLSASRPQDRQFILSSKKLLLSDSGFYLCAWEVGDGRNTEAFFGQGTRLTVV.

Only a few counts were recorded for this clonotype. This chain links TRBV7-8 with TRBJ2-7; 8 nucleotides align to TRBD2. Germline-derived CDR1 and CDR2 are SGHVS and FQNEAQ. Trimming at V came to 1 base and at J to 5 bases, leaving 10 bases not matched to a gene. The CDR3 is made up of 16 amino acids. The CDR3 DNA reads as TGTGCCAGCAGCTTAGAGTATTGGGGGACTAGTGACGAGCAGTACTTC. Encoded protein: CASSLEYWGTSDEQYF.

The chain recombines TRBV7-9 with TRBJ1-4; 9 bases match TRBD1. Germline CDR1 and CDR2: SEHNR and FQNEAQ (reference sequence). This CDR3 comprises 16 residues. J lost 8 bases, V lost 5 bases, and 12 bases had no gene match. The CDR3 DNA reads TGTGCCAGCAGCCCCGCGCCGGGACAGGGAAAAGAAAAACTGTTTTTT. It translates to CASSPAPGQGKEKLFF.

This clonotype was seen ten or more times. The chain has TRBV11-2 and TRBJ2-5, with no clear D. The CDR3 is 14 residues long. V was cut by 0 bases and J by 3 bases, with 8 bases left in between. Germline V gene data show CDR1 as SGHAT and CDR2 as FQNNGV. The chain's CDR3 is CASSLEWAEETQYF. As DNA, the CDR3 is TGTGCCAGCAGCTTAGAATGGGCAGAAGAGACCCAGTACTTC.

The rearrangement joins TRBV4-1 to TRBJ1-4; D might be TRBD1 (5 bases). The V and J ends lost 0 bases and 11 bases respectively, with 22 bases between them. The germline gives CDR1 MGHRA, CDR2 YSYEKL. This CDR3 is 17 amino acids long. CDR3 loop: CASSQEMVSLKGPKLFF. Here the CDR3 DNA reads TGCGCCAGCAGCCAAGAGATGGTTAGCCTGAAGGGGCCGAAACTGTTTTTT.

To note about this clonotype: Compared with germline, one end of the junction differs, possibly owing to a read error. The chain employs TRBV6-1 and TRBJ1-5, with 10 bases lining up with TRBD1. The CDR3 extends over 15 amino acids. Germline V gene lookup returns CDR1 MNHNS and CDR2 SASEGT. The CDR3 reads CAGSELGTGDQPQHF. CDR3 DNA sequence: TGTGCCGGCAGTGAACTGGGGACAGGGGATCAGCCCCAGCATTTT.

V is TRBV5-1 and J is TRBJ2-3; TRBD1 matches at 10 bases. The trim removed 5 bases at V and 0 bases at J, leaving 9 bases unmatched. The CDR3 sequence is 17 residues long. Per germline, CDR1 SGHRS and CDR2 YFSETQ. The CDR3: CASSPGTGATSTDTQYF. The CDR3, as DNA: TGCGCCAGCAGTCCCGGGACAGGGGCGACTAGCACAGATACGCAGTATTTT.

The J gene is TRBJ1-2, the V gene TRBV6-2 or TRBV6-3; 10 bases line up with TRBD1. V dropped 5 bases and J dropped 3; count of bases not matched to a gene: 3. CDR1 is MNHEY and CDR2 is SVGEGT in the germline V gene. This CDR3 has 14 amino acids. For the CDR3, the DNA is TGTGCCAGCAGTGACAGGGGGCGCGACTATGGCTACACCTTC. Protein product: CASSDRGRDYGYTF.

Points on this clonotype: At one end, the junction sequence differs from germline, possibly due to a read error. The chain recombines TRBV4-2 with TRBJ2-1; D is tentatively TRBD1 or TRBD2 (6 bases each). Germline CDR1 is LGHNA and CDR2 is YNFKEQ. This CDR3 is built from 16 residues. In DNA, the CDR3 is TGTGCTAGCAGCCAAGGGGGGAAGTTAGGGTTTAATGAGCAGTTCTTC. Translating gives CASSQGGKLGFNEQFF.

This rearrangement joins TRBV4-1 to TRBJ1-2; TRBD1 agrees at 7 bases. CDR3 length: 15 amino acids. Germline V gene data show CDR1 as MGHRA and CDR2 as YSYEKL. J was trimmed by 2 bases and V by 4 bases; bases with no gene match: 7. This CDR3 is CASSLRQGTNYGYTF. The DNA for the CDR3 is TGCGCCAGCAGCCTGAGACAGGGAACCAACTATGGCTACACCTTC.